What follows are 4 T cell receptor beta chains derived from one specimen sequenced in a study of shared clonotypes between healthy human individuals. The repertoire was sequenced with immunoSEQ multiplex PCR; TCRdb's copy has only in-frame clones and lacks some. This table has 2.5 million or so clones, approximately 94% appearing once. Sequencing used naive CD4+ T cells sorted from blood. Indicated subset: CD45RA+ positively selected. Receptors originate from a man between 18 and 29 years old in good health.

This chain links TRBV5-1 with TRBJ2-7; a possible D gene is TRBD1 (5 bases). The length of the CDR3 is 14 residues. The V gene's germline CDR1 is SGHRS and CDR2 YFSETQ. The V gene lost 0 bases and the J gene lost 6 bases, with 13 bases spanning the gap. Here the CDR3 reads CASSLAQQAPEQYF. The CDR3 DNA follows: TGCGCCAGCAGCTTGGCACAACAGGCTCCCGAGCAGTACTTC.

This chain joins TRBV9 and TRBJ1-3, with 7 bases matching TRBD1. The ends lost 3 bases at V and 0 bases at J; junction bases unmatched: 6. The CDR3 has 16 amino acids. The germline gives CDR1 SGDLS, CDR2 YYNGEE. The CDR3 loop is CASSARDSFSGNTIYF. CDR3 DNA sequence: TGTGCCAGCAGCGCTCGGGACAGCTTCTCTGGAAACACCATATATTTT.

This chain joins TRBV10-2 and TRBJ1-6; a possible D gene is TRBD1 (6 bases). Trimming pared 6 bases from V and 9 bases from J, leaving 18 bases between. Looked up from germline, CDR1 is WSHSY and CDR2 is SAAADI. The CDR3 runs to 15 residues. Here the CDR3 DNA reads TGCGCCAGCAGGGAGGGGGGGGCGAGTGGTTCACCCCTCCACTTT. Translating gives CASREGGASGSPLHF.

The genes are TRBV18 and TRBJ1-1; no clear D. V was shortened by 6 bases and J by 1 base, with 15 bases between the two germline ends. This CDR3 spans 15 amino acids. The germline V gene encodes CDR1 KGHSH and CDR2 LQKENI. This CDR3 reads CASSPYPGGNTEAFF. The CDR3 nucleotides are TGTGCCAGCTCCCCGTATCCGGGCGGGAACACTGAAGCTTTCTTT.